The rows below give T cell receptor beta chains drawn from one sample of a study of CDR3 diversity in severe acne. TCRdb independently ran MiXCR on the PCR reads; one entry per CDR3 protein. There are fewer than 90,000 distinct CDR3 sequences in the sample; under 65% occur only once, and roughly 13% lies in the top ten. Sequencing input: blood. The receptors stem from a male donor in good health, without acne. Each CDR3 is given with its conserved first and last residue.

v_gene | CDR3aa
TRBV20-1 | CSATLGGLGYGYTF
TRBV20-1 | CSASGLMNTEAFF
TRBV7-4 | CASSLKIGTGKPPRTDTQYF
TRBV7-9 | CASSHGLAGGFETQYF
TRBV12-3/TRBV12-4 | CASSSPGAGGYTF
TRBV24-1 | CATSDGWAYRGGYTF
TRBV6-6 | CASSYGGSGGAVTF
TRBV20-1 | CSARDTGANQPQYF
TRBV27 | CASSGDGNNQPQHF
TRBV6-5 | CASSYGQPREDYGYTF
TRBV15 | CATSRDAQTDGYTFGSGTRYF
TRBV6-5 | CATGNSPLHF
TRBV29-1 | CSVGRGGNQPQHF
TRBV13 | CASSLWGRIEQYF